The 22 T cell receptor beta chains listed next were all sequenced from one sample in a study of blood T cell repertoires in COVID-19. Data came from immunoSEQ multiplex PCR; TCRdb stores just in-frame clones and leaves some out. The sample contains over 250,000 clones, around 83% of which appear only once. Material for sequencing was PBMCs or T cells enriched from blood (not recorded which). Every receptor here comes from a man aged 35-49 years who had been exposed to COVID-19.

This chain connects TRBV4-2 to TRBJ2-5; D unclear. The CDR3 extends over 16 amino acids. Trimming left V 0 bases short and J 3 bases short, with 14 bases between. Germline CDR1 is LGHNA and CDR2 is YNFKEQ. CDR3 loop: CASSQDPAGGKETQYF. The CDR3 region has the DNA TGTGCCAGCAGCCAAGATCCGGCCGGCGGCAAAGAGACCCAGTACTTC.

This clone was counted once. The genes are TRBV9 and TRBJ1-3; a possible D gene is TRBD1 (5 bases). Trimming pared 0 bases from V and 2 bases from J, leaving 9 bases between. Germline CDR1 reads SGDLS; CDR2 reads YYNGEE. The CDR3 runs 15 residues. CDR3 in amino acids: CASSVDPGTGNTIYF. DNA for the CDR3: TGTGCCAGCAGCGTAGACCCAGGGACTGGAAACACCATATATTTT.

This clone occurred a few times. The V and J genes are TRBV7-9 and TRBJ2-7, with a tentative D call TRBD2 (5 bases). Germline V CDR1 and CDR2: SEHNR, FQNEAQ (reference sequence). Trimming removed 1 base from V and 7 bases from J, with 14 bases in between. The CDR3 contains 14 residues. The CDR3 bases are TGTGCCAGCAGCTTAGGGCACAGTGGCGGGGAGCAGTACTTC. It yields the protein CASSLGHSGGEQYF. Complete variable domain (other parts from reference TRBV7-9 and TRBJ2-7): DTGVSQNPRHKITKRGQNVTFRCDPISEHNRLYWYRQTLGQGPEFLTYFQNEAQLEKSRLLSDRFSAERPKGSFSTLEIQRTEQGDSAMYLCASSLGHSGGEQYFGPGTRLTVT.

This chain uses TRBV7-2 with TRBJ1-2; D not resolved. Trimming cost V 9 bases and J 0 bases, with 8 bases left between them. There are 12 residues in the CDR3. Germline V gene lookup returns CDR1 SGHTA and CDR2 FQGNSA. CDR3 coding DNA: TGTGCCAGTGGCACCACTAACTATGGCTACACCTTC. It codes for CASGTTNYGYTF.

The genes are TRBV30 and TRBJ2-5, with TRBD2 matching 13 bases. After removal of 3 bases from V and 9 bases from J, the junction contained 1 base not matched to a gene. The CDR3 consists of 12 residues. Germline V gene data show CDR1 as GTSNPN and CDR2 as SVGIG (reference sequence). CDR3 DNA sequence: TGTGCCTGGAGACTAGCGGGAGGGCCCCAGTACTTC. Its protein is CAWRLAGGPQYF.

The chain joins TRBV7-8 to TRBJ2-2, with TRBD2 matching over 7 bases. The germline V gene encodes CDR1 SGHVS and CDR2 FQNEAQ. The ends lost 3 bases at V and 0 bases at J; junction bases unmatched: 4. There are 16 residues in the CDR3. This chain's CDR3 is CASSLAGASNTGELFF. The CDR3 bases are TGTGCCAGCAGCTTGGCGGGAGCCTCGAACACCGGGGAGCTGTTTTTT.

The J gene is TRBJ2-7, the V gene TRBV5-1, with a weak D call TRBD2 (6 bases). The V end was cut by 3 bases, the J end by 6 bases, with 16 bases between. This CDR3 spans 14 amino acids. Per the germline V gene, CDR1 is SGHRS and CDR2 is YFSETQ. CDR3 nucleotide sequence: TGCGCCAGCAGCTACGGGACTGCTTGTTGCGAGCAGTACTTC. Protein sequence: CASSYGTACCEQYF.

The chain joins TRBV12-3 or TRBV12-4 to TRBJ2-7, with D tentatively TRBD1 (5 bases). The V gene lost 5 bases and the J gene lost 3 bases, with 5 bases spanning the gap. The CDR3 contains 11 residues. CDR3 protein: CASSTGYEQYF. CDR3 bases: TGTGCCAGCAGTACAGGCTACGAGCAGTACTTC.

The V and J genes are TRBV5-1 and TRBJ2-5; 10 bases align to TRBD1. The germline gives CDR1 SGHRS, CDR2 YFSETQ. The CDR3 is made up of 15 amino acids. V was clipped by 6 bases and J by 5 bases; unmatched bases: 10. The CDR3 nucleotides are TGCGCCAGCAACCGACAGGGGGCGCTTGGTGAGACCCAGTACTTC. This sequence encodes CASNRQGALGETQYF.

V is TRBV10-3 and J is TRBJ1-1; D is uncertain. The CDR3 totals 14 residues. Germline V gene lookup returns CDR1 ENHRY and CDR2 SYGVKD. Trimming pared 5 bases from V and 0 bases from J, leaving 10 bases between. The DNA of the CDR3 is TGTGCCATCAGTTTGTCCGCAGTGAACACTGAAGCTTTCTTT. Its protein product is CAISLSAVNTEAFF.

The rearrangement joins TRBV6-5 to TRBJ2-5; no clear D gene. Trimming took 5 bases from V and 0 from J, leaving 7 bases between them. The CDR3 covers 13 residues. Germline V gene lookup returns CDR1 MNHEY and CDR2 SVGAGI. CDR3 sequence: CASSRTYQETQYF. CDR3 in DNA: TGTGCCAGCAGTCGAACATACCAAGAGACCCAGTACTTC.

This clone was seen only a few times. The V gene is TRBV24-1, the J gene TRBJ1-5, with 9 bases lining up with TRBD1. CDR3 length: 16 residues. Trimming removed 5 bases from V and 2 bases from J; junction bases left unmatched: 6. Per the germline V gene, CDR1 is KGHDR and CDR2 is SFDVKD. The CDR3 region is CATSGGDRVRNQPQHF. The CDR3 bases are TGTGCCACCAGTGGGGGGGACAGGGTACGCAATCAGCCCCAGCATTTT.

V and J are TRBV24-1 and TRBJ1-1, with TRBD1 matching over 10 bases. V lost 1 base and J lost 5; bases outside the gene matches: 9. CDR1 is KGHDR and CDR2 is SFDVKD in the germline V gene. CDR3 length: 17 residues. The CDR3: CATSDFSPDRGGTEAFF. The CDR3 DNA follows: TGTGCCACCAGTGATTTTAGCCCGGACAGGGGGGGAACTGAAGCTTTCTTT.

V and J are TRBV11-1 and TRBJ2-7, with D unclear. CDR1 and CDR2 from the germline V gene are SGHAT and FQDESV (reference sequence). CDR3 length: 14 residues. Trimming pared 2 bases from V and 6 bases from J, leaving 14 bases between. In DNA form, the CDR3 reads TGTGCCAGCAGCTTACCAGGTCGGCTCAGCGAGCAGTACTTC. Its translation is CASSLPGRLSEQYF.

The chain couples TRBV19 to TRBJ1-5, with a possible D match to TRBD1 (6 bases). CDR1 is LNHDA, CDR2 SQIVND, per germline (reference sequence). Trimming cost V 6 bases and J 5 bases, with 8 bases left between them. The CDR3 is made up of 12 amino acids. The CDR3 nucleotides read TGTGCCAGTAGGAGACAGGATCAGCCCCAGCATTTT. It codes for CASRRQDQPQHF. Looking up the rest from reference TRBV19 and TRBJ1-5 gives the full variable domain: DGGITQSPKYLFRKEGQNVTLSCEQNLNHDAMYWYRQDPGQGLRLIYYSQIVNDFQKGDIAEGYSVSREKKESFPLTVTSAQKNPTAFYLCASRRQDQPQHFGDGTRLSIL.

The V and J genes are TRBV5-1 and TRBJ2-1, with 10 positions matching TRBD1. Germline V gene sequence: CDR1 SGHRS, CDR2 YFSETQ. The CDR3 runs 17 residues. Germline trimming cut 4 bases from V and 5 bases from J; bases unmatched to any gene: 12. The CDR3 here is CASSPRSAGQGNNEQFF. In DNA form, the CDR3 reads TGCGCCAGCAGCCCCCGGTCTGCGGGACAGGGGAACAATGAGCAGTTCTTC.

V and J are TRBV19 and TRBJ2-7; possible D gene TRBD2, 6 bases. This CDR3 contains 13 residues. CDR1 is LNHDA and CDR2 is SQIVND in the germline V gene (reference sequence). Trimming removed 5 bases at V and 6 bases at J, with 14 bases between. The CDR3 DNA is TGTGCCAGTAGTTCAACTCAGGGAGGCGAGCAGTACTTC. This encodes CASSSTQGGEQYF.

The chain's CDR3 is CASRSEQRHDNEQFF. In DNA, the CDR3 is TGTGCCAGCAGAAGCGAGCAGAGGCATGACAATGAGCAGTTCTTC. The J gene is TRBJ2-1, the V gene TRBV21-1; the D call TRBD2 from the table was never checked on the DNA. TRBV21-1 counts as a pseudogene. This CDR3 has 15 residues.

The V gene is TRBV19, the J gene TRBJ1-1; the D gene is possibly TRBD1 (6 bases). From germline, CDR1 is LNHDA and CDR2 SQIVND (reference sequence). The CDR3 runs to 13 residues. V lost 6 bases, J lost 3 bases, and 11 bases lay in between. The CDR3 sequence: CASRDSHYTEAFF. CDR3 coding DNA: TGTGCCAGTAGGGACAGCCACTACACTGAAGCTTTCTTT. Full variable domain (missing parts from reference TRBV19 and TRBJ1-1): DGGITQSPKYLFRKEGQNVTLSCEQNLNHDAMYWYRQDPGQGLRLIYYSQIVNDFQKGDIAEGYSVSREKKESFPLTVTSAQKNPTAFYLCASRDSHYTEAFFGQGTRLTVV.

This clone was recorded only once. The J gene is TRBJ2-3, the V gene TRBV5-1; weak D call: TRBD2 (7 bases). Germline V gene data show CDR1 as SGHRS and CDR2 as YFSETQ. V was shortened by 7 bases and J by 6 bases, with 18 bases between the two germline ends. CDR3 length: 14 amino acids. In DNA form, the CDR3 reads TGCGCCAGCGATTCGGGGGGCGCCCGGGATACGCAGTATTTT. Its protein product is CASDSGGARDTQYF.

This rearrangement joins TRBV5-1 to TRBJ2-5; TRBD2 matches 10 bases. CDR1 SGHRS and CDR2 YFSETQ come from the germline V gene. V lost 5 bases to trimming and J lost 5 bases; unmatched junction nucleotides: 9. The CDR3 has 15 residues. DNA for the CDR3: TGCGCCAGCAGGGCTAGCGGGAGTCTTAGGGAGACCCAGTACTTC. This encodes CASRASGSLRETQYF.

The V call is TRBV19, the J call TRBJ2-2; 10 bases are shared with TRBD1. The germline CDR1 and CDR2 sequences are LNHDA and SQIVND (reference sequence). The CDR3 loop spans 16 amino acids. V shed 9 bases and J 1 base; nucleotides not matched to a gene: 8. The CDR3 DNA reads as TGTGCCAGCGACAGGGGGCGGACATTGAACACCGGGGAGCTGTTTTTT. Translating it yields CASDRGRTLNTGELFF.